This TCR beta chain was identified in a study of blood T cells in healthy people across ages. A remark on this clonotype: The antigen is unknown.

V trimming: 4 bases; J trimming: 2 bases; junction bases outside the gene matches: 8. The V gene's germline CDR1 is SGHNT and CDR2 YYREEE (reference sequence). The CDR3 has 15 residues. The second PCR ran roughly 7 to 12 cycles with a sample-barcoded 5' primer and J-beta primers. TCRdb recomputed calls from the 5' RACE reads with MiXCR, one row per CDR3 protein. The table shows over a million distinct CDR3 sequences, with approximately 59% occurring only once. Study outcomes and limitations: In the absence of known donor CMV status, changes in expanded clonotypes were possibly confounded.

The sequence was collected from a man younger than 30 in good health. The sequencing sample was made of blood. The chain is built from TRBV5-4 and TRBJ2-7, with 8 bases fitting TRBD2. CDR3 nucleotides: TGTGCCAGCAGCCTGCGGGGGGACCCCCCCTACGAGCAGTACTTC. Protein sequence: CASSLRGDPPYEQYF.